A selection of T cell receptor beta chains follows, all from one sample in a study of shared clonotypes between healthy human individuals. Assay: immunoSEQ multiplex PCR; the TCRdb copy retains only in-frame clones and omits some. The sample lists fewer than 850,000 clones, less than 80% occurring once. The sample taken for sequencing was memory CD4+ T cells sorted from blood. The receptor set was obtained from a woman aged 25 to 45 in good health. Each CDR3 is given with its conserved first and last residue. A D gene is named only where the DNA matches it firmly. Some rows mark clone size as missing; the rest say once, few, many or name a class of expanded clone.

clone_size: .
v_call: TRBV19
d_call: TRBD1
j_call: TRBJ1-5
cdr3_nt: TGTGCCAGTAATTGGGACAGGGGTCAGTCTCAGCCCCAGCATTTT
cdr3_aa: CASNWDRGQSQPQHF

clone_size: once
v_call: TRBV6-6
d_call: .
j_call: TRBJ1-1
cdr3_nt: TGTGCCAGCAGTGAAAGTCGGCAAGCTTTCTTT
cdr3_aa: CASSESRQAFF

clone_size: few
v_call: TRBV4-1
d_call: TRBD1
j_call: TRBJ2-3
cdr3_nt: TGCGCCAGCAGCCAAGCTTTGATGGGACAGAGAACAGATACGCAGTATTTT
cdr3_aa: CASSQALMGQRTDTQYF

clone_size: few
v_call: TRBV29-1
d_call: TRBD1
j_call: TRBJ2-7
cdr3_nt: TGCAGCGTGGATGGGACAGGTCCCTACGAGCAGTACTTC
cdr3_aa: CSVDGTGPYEQYF

clone_size: once
v_call: TRBV5-1
d_call: .
j_call: TRBJ2-2
cdr3_nt: TGCGCCAGCAGCAGCGGGACAGAGGGCACCGGGGAGCTGTTTTTT
cdr3_aa: CASSSGTEGTGELFF

clone_size: .
v_call: TRBV18
d_call: .
j_call: TRBJ1-1
cdr3_nt: TGTGCCAGCTCACCACCGAATCGGGGGAACACTGAAGCTTTCTTT
cdr3_aa: CASSPPNRGNTEAFF

clone_size: many
v_call: TRBV28
d_call: TRBD1
j_call: TRBJ1-2
cdr3_nt: TGTGCCAGCAGTAGACAGGGGCAGATCTATGGCTACACCTTC
cdr3_aa: CASSRQGQIYGYTF

clone_size: .
v_call: TRBV18
d_call: .
j_call: TRBJ1-3
cdr3_nt: TGTGCCAGCCCCTCGGCGGGTAGCTCTGGAAACACCATATATTTT
cdr3_aa: CASPSAGSSGNTIYF

clone_size: .
v_call: TRBV2
d_call: .
j_call: TRBJ1-3
cdr3_nt: TGTGCCAGCAGTGAAGGGCAGAAAGGAAACACCATATATTTT
cdr3_aa: CASSEGQKGNTIYF

clone_size: .
v_call: TRBV27
d_call: TRBD2
j_call: TRBJ2-1
cdr3_nt: TGTGCCAGCAGTGTCCATAGCGGGAATTACAATGAGCAGTTCTTC
cdr3_aa: CASSVHSGNYNEQFF

clone_size: once
v_call: TRBV6-7
d_call: .
j_call: TRBJ1-2
cdr3_nt: TGTGCCAGCAGTTACTCGCCGCAAAGGTGGGGGAGCTATGGCTACACCTTC
cdr3_aa: CASSYSPQRWGSYGYTF

clone_size: .
v_call: TRBV28
d_call: .
j_call: TRBJ2-7
cdr3_nt: TGTGCCAGCAGTCCCCCCCAAATGTGGATCGCCACCTACGAGCAGTACTTC
cdr3_aa: CASSPPQMWIATYEQYF

clone_size: .
v_call: TRBV5-1
d_call: TRBD2
j_call: TRBJ2-5
cdr3_nt: TGCGCCAGCAGCTTCCGACTAGCGGGAGGGTCCCAAGAGACCCAGTACTTC
cdr3_aa: CASSFRLAGGSQETQYF

clone_size: .
v_call: TRBV5-1
d_call: .
j_call: TRBJ1-2
cdr3_nt: TGCGCCAGCAGGCCGACACACGCCAGAGAGGGCTACACCTTC
cdr3_aa: CASRPTHAREGYTF

clone_size: once
v_call: TRBV4-1
d_call: .
j_call: TRBJ2-4
cdr3_nt: TGCGCCAGCAGCCAACCTAGCCGGGACACCCTAAACATTCAGTACTTC
cdr3_aa: CASSQPSRDTLNIQYF

clone_size: .
v_call: TRBV19
d_call: .
j_call: TRBJ1-5
cdr3_nt: TGTGCCAGTACGGGGATTACGTACAATCAGCCCCAGCATTTT
cdr3_aa: CASTGITYNQPQHF

clone_size: .
v_call: TRBV5-1
d_call: .
j_call: TRBJ2-2
cdr3_nt: TGCGCCAGCAGACGGGGGATTAACACCGGGGAGCTGTTTTTT
cdr3_aa: CASRRGINTGELFF

clone_size: .
v_call: TRBV28
d_call: .
j_call: TRBJ2-4
cdr3_nt: TGTGCCGTCCCTGGAAAGGCCAAAAACATTCAGTACTTC
cdr3_aa: CAVPGKAKNIQYF

clone_size: few
v_call: TRBV5-1
d_call: .
j_call: TRBJ2-3
cdr3_nt: TGCGCCAGCAAAGCCCCAGGAAACACGGCAGATACGCAGTATTTT
cdr3_aa: CASKAPGNTADTQYF

clone_size: .
v_call: TRBV18
d_call: .
j_call: TRBJ2-3
cdr3_nt: TGTGCCAGCTCACCACCTGGCACAGATACGCAGTATTTT
cdr3_aa: CASSPPGTDTQYF

clone_size: .
v_call: TRBV7-3
d_call: .
j_call: TRBJ2-7
cdr3_nt: TGTGCCAGCAGCGAATATGATTATCGGGGCCCTCCCCGCTACGAGCAGTACTTC
cdr3_aa: CASSEYDYRGPPRYEQYF

clone_size: .
v_call: TRBV28
d_call: .
j_call: TRBJ2-7
cdr3_nt: TGTGCCAGCAGGACTGGAAAGTCCTACGAGCAGTACTTC
cdr3_aa: CASRTGKSYEQYF

clone_size: .
v_call: TRBV2
d_call: TRBD1
j_call: TRBJ1-1
cdr3_nt: TGTGCCAGCAGGCGCTCGACAGGGACTGCGGGTGAAGCTTTCTTT
cdr3_aa: CASRRSTGTAGEAFF

clone_size: many
v_call: TRBV28
d_call: .
j_call: TRBJ2-1
cdr3_nt: TGTGCCAGCAGGCCCCAGGGTATGTTGAATGAGCAGTTCTTC
cdr3_aa: CASRPQGMLNEQFF

clone_size: .
v_call: TRBV28
d_call: .
j_call: TRBJ1-3
cdr3_nt: TGTGCCAGCAGGGGGGCATTTTCTGGAAACACCATATATTTT
cdr3_aa: CASRGAFSGNTIYF